The 25 T cell receptor beta chains below come from one sample, sequenced in a study of OX40 agonist ivuxolimab in advanced cancers. Libraries were prepared by immunoSEQ multiplex PCR; TCRdb keeps only in-frame clonotypes and omits some of them. The sample contains 45,000 to 55,000 clones, about 81% of which appear only once. The material was CD4+ or CD8+ T cells sorted from blood, obtained in a trial of the OX40 agonist ivuxolimab. Receptors were obtained from an adult with an advanced solid tumor such as melanoma, head and neck, liver or kidney cancer.

The rearrangement links TRBV19 to TRBJ2-3; 10 bases are shared with TRBD2. There are 15 residues in the CDR3. Trimming cost V 6 bases and J 3 bases; bases outside gene matches: 6. Germline loops: CDR1 LNHDA, CDR2 SQIVND (reference sequence). CDR3 region: CASRWKREGTDTQYF. CDR3 coding DNA: TGTGCCAGTAGGTGGAAGCGGGAGGGGACAGATACGCAGTATTTT.

This rearrangement joins TRBV7-9 to TRBJ2-3; the match to TRBD2 covers 16 bases. The CDR3 has 17 residues. The trim removed 4 bases at V and 5 bases at J, leaving 6 bases unmatched. CDR1 is SEHNR and CDR2 is FQNEAQ in the germline V gene (reference sequence). As DNA, the CDR3 is TGTGCCAGCAGCTCCGGGACTAGCGGGGGGGCGATAGATACGCAGTATTTT. Translation gives CASSSGTSGGAIDTQYF.

This clone showed up just a few times. The chain combines TRBV5-6 with TRBJ2-4; possibly TRBD1 for D (6 bases). Per the germline V gene, CDR1 is SGHDT and CDR2 is YYEEEE. The CDR3 runs 14 residues. V lost 4 bases and J lost 0, with 8 bases in between. The CDR3 here is CASSHRVAKNIQYF. The CDR3 DNA reads as TGTGCCAGCAGCCACAGGGTAGCCAAAAACATTCAGTACTTC.

The rearrangement uses TRBV18 and TRBJ2-5; tentatively, D is TRBD1 (5 bases). Trimming stripped 5 bases from V and 4 bases from J, with 17 bases between. Germline V gene sequence: CDR1 KGHSH, CDR2 LQKENI. The CDR3 loop spans 15 amino acids. CDR3 region: CASSFQETVRETQYF. The CDR3 nucleotides are TGTGCCAGCTCATTTCAGGAGACAGTCCGAGAGACCCAGTACTTC. Full variable domain (outside the CDR3, taken from reference TRBV18 and TRBJ2-5): NAGVMQNPRHLVRRRGQEARLRCSPMKGHSHVYWYRQLPEEGLKFMVYLQKENIIDESGMPKERFSAEFPKEGPSILRIQQVVRGDSAAYFCASSFQETVRETQYFGPGTRLLVL.

This clone showed up just a few times. This chain uses TRBV7-2 with TRBJ2-2, with a tentative D call TRBD1 (5 bases). Germline V gene data show CDR1 as SGHTA and CDR2 as FQGNSA. V gave up 0 bases and J gave up 3 bases, with 14 bases separating them. The CDR3 runs 17 residues. CDR3: CASSLAGRDRDTGELFF. The CDR3 DNA sequence: TGTGCCAGCAGCTTAGCCGGACGAGACAGAGACACCGGGGAGCTGTTTTTT. The whole variable domain, filled in from reference TRBV7-2 and TRBJ2-2, reads GAGVSQSPSNKVTEKGKDVELRCDPISGHTALYWYRQSLGQGLEFLIYFQGNSAPDKSGLPSDRFSAERTGGSVSTLTIQRTQQEDSAVYLCASSLAGRDRDTGELFFGEGSRLTVL.

The genes are TRBV5-8 and TRBJ2-2; 8 positions agree with TRBD1. This CDR3 has 15 amino acids. Trimming removed 3 bases from V and 7 bases from J; junction bases left unmatched: 8. Germline V gives CDR1 SGHTS, CDR2 YDEGEE. The CDR3 region has the DNA TGTGCCAGCAGCTGGGTAGGACAGGGCGGCGGGGAGCTGTTTTTT. Translation gives CASSWVGQGGGELFF. The entire variable domain, with the rest obtained from reference TRBV5-8 and TRBJ2-2, is as follows: EAGVTQSPTHLIKTRGQQATLRCSPISGHTSVYWYQQALGLGLQFLLWYDEGEERNRGNFPPRFSGRQFPNYSSELNVNALELEDSALYLCASSWVGQGGGELFFGEGSRLTVL.

This chain links TRBV10-3 with TRBJ2-2; TRBD1 agrees at 9 bases. Germline V gene sequence: CDR1 ENHRY, CDR2 SYGVKD. The CDR3 loop spans 15 amino acids. V lost 6 bases to trimming and J lost 1 base; unmatched junction nucleotides: 3. CDR3 protein: CAIRGDRENTGELFF. As DNA, the CDR3 is TGTGCCATCAGGGGGGACAGGGAGAACACCGGGGAGCTGTTTTTT.

This chain uses TRBV5-1 with TRBJ2-6; D remains ambiguous. Germline V CDR1 and CDR2: SGHRS, YFSETQ. Trimming removed 0 bases at V and 5 bases at J, with 3 bases between. The CDR3 length is 13 residues. The CDR3 DNA reads TGCGCCAGCAGCTTGGAATGGGCCAACGTCCTGACTTTC. This codes for CASSLEWANVLTF.

V usage is TRBV6-6 and J usage is TRBJ1-5, with a possible D match to TRBD1 (6 bases). Trimming took 7 bases from V and 2 from J, leaving 12 bases between them. This CDR3 region has 14 residues. In germline, CDR1 is MNHNY, CDR2 SVGAGI (reference sequence). In DNA form, the CDR3 reads TGTGCCAGCACGGGGCAGGGGCGCAATCAGCCCCAGCATTTT. Amino acids: CASTGQGRNQPQHF.

V usage is TRBV2 and J usage is TRBJ2-3, with 7 bases fitting TRBD2. J was trimmed by 1 base and V by 5 bases; bases with no gene match: 9. The CDR3 runs to 16 residues. Looked up from germline, CDR1 is SNHLY and CDR2 is FYNNEI. The CDR3 reads CASSIEAGAGTDTQYF. The DNA for the CDR3 is TGTGCCAGCAGTATTGAGGCGGGAGCGGGCACAGATACGCAGTATTTT.

This rearrangement joins TRBV9 to TRBJ1-6; D unclear. V lost 4 bases and J 5 bases, leaving 10 bases between the germline ends. This CDR3 has 14 amino acids. Germline loops: CDR1 SGDLS, CDR2 YYNGEE. CDR3 loop: CASSTSTNNSPLHF. In DNA, the CDR3 is TGTGCCAGCAGCACCTCAACGAATAATTCACCCCTCCACTTT.

The chain combines TRBV7-2 with TRBJ2-7; D gene uncertain. Trimming took 1 base from V and 4 from J, leaving 8 bases between them. The CDR3 spans 13 residues. CDR1 is SGHTA, CDR2 FQGNSA, per germline. The CDR3 bases are TGTGCCAGCAGCTTAGTACGGCAGTACGAGCAGTACTTC. Its translation: CASSLVRQYEQYF.

The chain is built from TRBV18 and TRBJ1-5; 8 bases line up with TRBD1. The CDR3 loop spans 15 amino acids. Unmatched junction bases numbered 3, after V lost 4 bases and J lost 1 base. CDR1 and CDR2 (germline): KGHSH, LQKENI. In nucleotides, the CDR3 is TGTGCCAGCTCACTCGGACAGGGCAGCAATCAGCCCCAGCATTTT. It codes for CASSLGQGSNQPQHF.

This chain uses TRBV19 with TRBJ1-2, with D hard to call. There are 14 residues in the CDR3. V lost 0 bases and J lost 0, with 5 bases in between. Germline CDR1 is LNHDA and CDR2 is SQIVND (reference sequence). CDR3 amino acids: CASSIEAANYGYTF. In nucleotides, the CDR3 is TGTGCCAGTAGTATAGAAGCAGCTAACTATGGCTACACCTTC.

The J gene is TRBJ2-1, the V gene TRBV4-3; maybe TRBD2 (5 bases). The V and J ends lost 5 bases and 8 bases respectively, with 10 bases between them. Per germline, CDR1 LGHNA and CDR2 YSLEER. The CDR3 contains 12 residues. CDR3 DNA: TGCGCCAGCAGCTCTCGGACTTATGAGCAGTTCTTC. Its protein is CASSSRTYEQFF.

The rearrangement links TRBV10-3 to TRBJ2-2, with D unclear. Germline V gene lookup returns CDR1 ENHRY and CDR2 SYGVKD. The CDR3 is 13 residues long. Trimming pared 6 bases from V and 5 bases from J, leaving 10 bases between. The CDR3 spells CAIRREGTGELFF. The CDR3 nucleotides read TGTGCCATCAGGCGCGAAGGGACCGGGGAGCTGTTTTTT.

V gene TRBV6-5 combines with J gene TRBJ2-5, with unresolved D. This CDR3 has 11 residues. V was pared by 1 base and J by 5 bases, with 2 bases between. CDR1 is MNHEY and CDR2 is SVGAGI in the germline V gene. The chain's CDR3 is CASSYLETQYF. The CDR3 bases are TGTGCCAGCAGTTACTTGGAGACCCAGTACTTC.

This clone was seen only once. CDR3 region: CATSPKTGQNYEQYF. DNA for the CDR3: TGTGCCACCTCCCCAAAGACGGGGCAGAACTACGAGCAGTACTTC. The V gene is TRBV7-2, the J gene TRBJ2-7; the D gene could be TRBD1 or TRBD2 (5 bases each). The CDR3 consists of 15 residues. V dropped 10 bases and J dropped 3 bases, with 22 bases sitting between them. Per germline, CDR1 SGHTA and CDR2 FQGNSA.

This clone was detected a few times. The V call is TRBV29-1, the J call TRBJ2-7, with D unresolved. The length of the CDR3 is 13 residues. Germline lookup yields CDR1 SQVTM and CDR2 ANQGSEA. V was clipped by 3 bases and J by 2 bases, with 11 bases between them. CDR3 in amino acids: CSVESPTTYEQYF. In nucleotides, the CDR3 is TGCAGCGTTGAGAGTCCTACCACCTACGAGCAGTACTTC.

This chain uses TRBV7-2 with TRBJ2-1; D gene ambiguous. Trimming pared 2 bases from V and 5 bases from J, leaving 7 bases between. The CDR3 spans 13 residues. The V gene's germline CDR1 is SGHTA and CDR2 FQGNSA. This CDR3 reads CASSLIFDNEQFF. CDR3 coding DNA: TGTGCCAGCAGCTTAATATTTGACAATGAGCAGTTCTTC.

V usage is TRBV5-1 and J usage is TRBJ2-7, with 10 bases fitting TRBD1. CDR3 length: 16 residues. CDR1 SGHRS and CDR2 YFSETQ come from the germline V gene. The V gene end was trimmed by 4 bases and the J gene end by 0 bases; junction bases not matched to a gene: 7. CDR3: CASSPGTGESSYEQYF. In DNA, the CDR3 is TGCGCCAGCAGCCCTGGGACAGGGGAGAGCTCCTACGAGCAGTACTTC. The entire variable domain, with the rest obtained from reference TRBV5-1 and TRBJ2-7, is as follows: KAGVTQTPRYLIKTRGQQVTLSCSPISGHRSVSWYQQTPGQGLQFLFEYFSETQRNKGNFPGRFSGRQFSNSRSEMNVSTLELGDSALYLCASSPGTGESSYEQYFGPGTRLTVT.

V is TRBV4-3 and J is TRBJ1-2, with a weak D call TRBD1 (5 bases). The CDR3 spans 16 residues. V shed 0 bases and J shed 1 base, with 12 bases lying between them. Germline V gene sequence: CDR1 LGHNA, CDR2 YSLEER. The CDR3 sequence is CASSQEASGHNYGYTF. The CDR3 coding sequence is TGCGCCAGCAGCCAAGAGGCGTCAGGACATAACTATGGCTACACCTTC.

The chain has TRBV2 and TRBJ1-6; D ambiguous. Germline loops: CDR1 SNHLY, CDR2 FYNNEI. Between the trimmed V and J ends, which lost 3 bases and 14 bases, there was a span of 17 bases. The CDR3 spans 14 residues. The CDR3 DNA follows: TGTGCCAGCAGTGACGGGAACCTCCCTGACTCCCTCCACTTT. It specifies CASSDGNLPDSLHF. The variable domain in full, completed from reference TRBV2 and TRBJ1-6, reads EPEVTQTPSHQVTQMGQEVILRCVPISNHLYFYWYRQILGQKVEFLVSFYNNEISEKSEIFDDQFSVERPDGSNFTLKIRSTKLEDSAMYFCASSDGNLPDSLHFGNGTRLTVT.

This chain links TRBV6-6 with TRBJ1-1; TRBD1 might be the D (6 bases). With 4 bases removed from V and 0 bases from J, the gap between germline ends came to 9 bases. This CDR3 has 14 residues. Germline V gene sequence: CDR1 MNHNY, CDR2 SVGAGI (reference sequence). Here the CDR3 reads CASSSRTVNTEAFF. The CDR3 coding sequence is TGTGCCAGCAGTTCCCGGACAGTGAACACTGAAGCTTTCTTT.

This sequence joins TRBV18 and TRBJ1-4; 7 bases align to TRBD1. This CDR3 region has 16 residues. Germline CDR1 KGHSH, CDR2 LQKENI. Unmatched junction bases numbered 7, after V lost 5 bases and J lost 1 base. The CDR3 is CASSSRNRGTNEKLFF. The CDR3 coding sequence is TGTGCCAGCTCATCTAGAAACAGGGGAACTAATGAAAAACTGTTTTTT.